The TCR beta chain under discussion was sequenced for a study of glioma-infiltrating T cells after dendritic cell vaccination. Across the whole study: Samples are from glioblastoma patients in Phase I and II dendritic cell vaccine trials. Dendritic cells derived from monocytes and pulsed with autologous tumor lysate formed the vaccine.

After removal of 1 base from V and 7 bases from J, the junction contained 5 bases not matched to a gene. The CDR3 has 15 residues. The V gene's germline CDR1 is SGHRS and CDR2 YFSETQ. None of the glioblastoma patients had an isocitrate dehydrogenase mutation. PBMC sampling occurred before vaccination, two weeks after the third dose, and at progression. Data came from immunoSEQ multiplex PCR; TCRdb stores just in-frame clones and leaves some out. The data show around 67,000 clones, 65% to 90% seen once. The gene calls are TRBV5-1 and TRBJ1-6, with TRBD1 identical over 7 bases. The TCR comes from a human donor with glioblastoma. This sample comprised blood, obtained before dendritic cell vaccination. The CDR3 is CASSLFGTENSPLHF. CDR3 sequence (DNA): TGCGCCAGCAGCTTGTTTGGGACAGAAAATTCACCCCTCCACTTT.